This record looks at one TCR beta chain sequence and its context. The entry originates in a study of shared clonotypes between healthy human individuals. CDR3 size: 14 residues. Deletions cut 0 bases from V and 4 bases from J, with 9 bases between. The germline CDR1 and CDR2 sequences are SGHVS and FQNEAQ. For each subset, genomic DNA was distributed in equal portions over several immunoSEQ plates. Per the study methods: Junction-only sequences produced by ImmunoSEQ had no quality scores, so filtering differed. Clones were sequenced by immunoSEQ multiplex PCR, and TCRdb holds only the in-frame ones, with some missing. V, J and clone size were drawn from that table, and D and trimming were deduced from the DNA. The repertoire has about half a million clones, around four fifths of them found once; the top ten carry 12%.

The receptor was derived from a woman between 40 and 50 years old in good health. Some clones in this sample may be carry-over from other donors' samples. The V call is TRBV7-8, the J call TRBJ1-2; D not resolved. Sequencing input: PBMCs. CDR3 in DNA: TGTGCCAGCAGCTTAGCGAAAGGGTCCTATGGCTACACCTTC. This codes for CASSLAKGSYGYTF.